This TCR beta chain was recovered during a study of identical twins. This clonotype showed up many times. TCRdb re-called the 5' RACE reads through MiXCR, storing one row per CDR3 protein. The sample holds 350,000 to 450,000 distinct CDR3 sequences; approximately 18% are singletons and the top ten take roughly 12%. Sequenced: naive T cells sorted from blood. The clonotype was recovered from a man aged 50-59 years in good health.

CDR3 sequence: CASSFSGGALETQYF. CDR3 nucleotide sequence: TGTGCCAGCAGCTTTAGCGGGGGGGCCCTGGAGACCCAGTACTTC. V is TRBV7-2 and J is TRBJ2-5, with TRBD2 matching over 11 bases. The CDR3 sequence is 15 residues long. The V and J ends lost 3 bases and 5 bases, in that order; junction bases with no gene match: 5. Germline V CDR1 and CDR2: SGHTA, FQGNSA.